The T cell receptor beta chain under discussion was sequenced for a study of cytomegalovirus exposure and HLA in healthy donors. Study results and caveats: According to the study, 150 to 200 TCR beta chains were cytomegalovirus-associated. Many donors carried some public TCRs, although rarity characterized most TCR sequences.

Germline CDR1 and CDR2: GTSNPN and SVGIG (reference sequence). Trimming removed 8 bases from V and 5 bases from J; junction bases left unmatched: 11. The length of the CDR3 is 13 residues. In regard to this clone: The antigen remains unidentified.

Profiling relied on immunoSEQ multiplex PCR, and the TCRdb table lists in-frame clones only, not all of them. The table includes approximately 120,000 clones, almost 90% detected once. Sequences were obtained from PBMCs. This clonotype originated in a woman aged 18-35 years in good health and CMV-seronegative. V usage is TRBV30 and J usage is TRBJ1-1; 7 nucleotides align to TRBD1. CDR3 residues: CASMTGWETEAFF. Here the CDR3 DNA reads TGTGCCAGCATGACAGGGTGGGAAACTGAAGCTTTCTTT. Full variable domain (outside the CDR3, taken from reference TRBV30 and TRBJ1-1): SQTIHQWPATLVQPVGSPLSLECTVEGTSNPNLYWYRQAAGRGLQLLFYSVGIGQISSEVPQNLSASRPQDRQFILSSKKLLLSDSGFYLCASMTGWETEAFFGQGTRLTVV.